This T cell receptor beta chain was profiled in a study of spatial heterogeneity in lung cancer. One entry per CDR3 protein results from TCRdb running MiXCR on the 5' RACE reads. Among tens of thousands of distinct CDR3 sequences listed, approximately 12% were seen once. As for time point: sample taken at primary tumor resection. The V end lost 1 base, the J end lost 7 bases, and 14 bases lay between the germline ends. This CDR3 contains 14 residues. CDR1 is SGHTA and CDR2 is FQGNSA in the germline V gene. The clonotype originates from a male donor with early-stage non-small cell lung cancer. The sample in question was PBMCs, obtained at surgery. The chain has TRBV7-2 and TRBJ2-7; a weak D match, TRBD2 (5 bases). DNA of the CDR3: TGTGCCAGCAGCTTAGGGAGTGGCGGGCGAGAGCAGTACTTC. It encodes CASSLGSGGREQYF.